The next 30 T cell receptor beta chains were all read from a single sample in a study of blood T cell repertoires in COVID-19. The data were produced by immunoSEQ multiplex PCR, yet TCRdb's version contains in-frame clones alone and is incomplete. This sample has fewer than 350,000 clones; 90% occur once, and the top ten carry 6.5% to 8%. The specimen was peripheral blood. The receptor set was obtained from a woman aged 30 to 39 with COVID-19, enrolled during active disease.

This clone was detected only once. The chain recombines TRBV30 with TRBJ2-5, with TRBD2 identical over 14 bases. V shed 5 bases, J shed 2 bases, and the junction held 4 bases outside the gene matches. The CDR3 loop spans 15 amino acids. In germline, CDR1 is GTSNPN, CDR2 SVGIG (reference sequence). CDR3: CAWGTSGGIQETQYF. The CDR3 bases are TGTGCCTGGGGGACTAGCGGGGGAATTCAAGAGACCCAGTACTTC.

Concerning this clone itself: Other DNA sequences in this specimen translate into the identical CDR3. The chain has TRBV2 and TRBJ2-7; maybe TRBD2 (6 bases). CDR3 size: 12 residues. Germline CDR1 is SNHLY and CDR2 is FYNNEI. The germline V and J ends were trimmed by 6 bases and 0 bases, with 6 bases remaining between them. CDR3 DNA sequence: TGTGCCAGCAGGGGAGGCTCCTACGAGCAGTACTTC. It encodes CASRGGSYEQYF.

The chain employs TRBV20-1 and TRBJ2-7, with TRBD2 matching over 12 bases. The CDR3 sequence is 15 residues long. Trimming at V came to 3 bases and at J to 6 bases, leaving 9 bases not matched to a gene. CDR1 DFQATT and CDR2 SNEGSKA come from the germline V gene (reference sequence). The CDR3 spells CSASRLAGELGEQYF. CDR3 coding DNA: TGCAGTGCTAGTCGACTAGCGGGAGAACTGGGCGAGCAGTACTTC.

The chain combines TRBV28 with TRBJ1-5; 7 bases line up with TRBD1. Germline lookup yields CDR1 MDHEN and CDR2 SYDVKM. The CDR3 sequence is 12 residues long. Germline trimming cut 10 bases from V and 2 bases from J; bases unmatched to any gene: 2. CDR3 protein: CATGTGNQPQHF. The CDR3 region has the DNA TGTGCCACCGGGACAGGCAATCAGCCCCAGCATTTT.

This chain connects TRBV3-1 (or the pseudogene TRBV3-2) to TRBJ1-4; possible D gene TRBD1, 5 bases. Trimming removed 4 bases from V and 6 bases from J, with 12 bases in between. The germline V gene encodes CDR1 LGHDT and CDR2 YNNKEL (reference sequence). The length of the CDR3 is 14 residues. CDR3 residues: CASSPLGEDEKLFF. CDR3 nucleotides: TGTGCCAGCAGCCCACTAGGGGAGGATGAAAAACTGTTTTTT.

The genes are TRBV10-3 and TRBJ2-3, with 13 nucleotides matching TRBD2. Germline values: CDR1 ENHRY, CDR2 SYGVKD. V lost 6 bases to trimming and J lost 0 bases; unmatched junction nucleotides: 15. The CDR3 loop spans 20 amino acids. The DNA for the CDR3 is TGTGCCATCAGGGACGGAGGCGGAACTAGCGGGAGGGCCAGCACAGATACGCAGTATTTT. Protein product: CAIRDGGGTSGRASTDTQYF.

With respect to this clone: Other DNA sequences in this specimen translate into the identical CDR3. V and J are TRBV9 and TRBJ1-1; the D is unclear. CDR1 SGDLS and CDR2 YYNGEE come from the germline V gene. Trimming took 1 base from V and 0 from J, leaving 4 bases between them. CDR3 length equals 13 residues. The CDR3 loop is CASSVSMNTEAFF. The DNA for the CDR3 is TGTGCCAGCAGCGTAAGCATGAACACTGAAGCTTTCTTT.

The CDR3 region has the DNA TGTGCCAGCAGCGTATTTCCCTCTAATTCACCCCTCCACTTT. It codes for CASSVFPSNSPLHF. This chain joins TRBV9 and TRBJ1-6; D is unclear. Trimming pared 1 base from V and 6 bases from J, leaving 8 bases between. The CDR3 runs to 14 residues. Germline V lookup: CDR1 SGDLS, CDR2 YYNGEE. The full variable domain, its missing parts supplied by reference TRBV9 and TRBJ1-6, is DSGVTQTPKHLITATGQRVTLRCSPRSGDLSVYWYQQSLDQGLQFLIQYYNGEERAKGNILERFSAQQFPDLHSELNLSSLELGDSALYFCASSVFPSNSPLHFGNGTRLTVT.

This sequence joins TRBV2 and TRBJ2-7, with D maybe TRBD1 (6 bases). Trimming removed 6 bases at V and 3 bases at J, with 18 bases between. This CDR3 has 15 residues. The germline CDR1 and CDR2 sequences are SNHLY and FYNNEI. CDR3: CASSRQASPVYEQYF. Written as DNA, the CDR3 is TGTGCCAGCAGCCGACAGGCGAGCCCCGTCTACGAGCAGTACTTC.

This chain links TRBV4-3 with TRBJ2-7; D remains ambiguous. From germline, CDR1 is LGHNA and CDR2 YSLEER. Trimming took 4 bases from V and 3 from J, leaving 16 bases between them. The CDR3 contains 15 residues. This CDR3 reads CASSPYSGPDYEQYF. The CDR3 DNA is TGCGCCAGCAGCCCCTATTCAGGCCCCGACTACGAGCAGTACTTC.

The chain has TRBV3-1 (or the pseudogene TRBV3-2) and TRBJ2-1, with D perhaps TRBD1 (5 bases). The V and J ends lost 0 bases and 0 bases respectively, with 24 bases between them. The CDR3 is 21 amino acids. Germline V lookup: CDR1 LGHDT, CDR2 YNNKEL (reference sequence). The CDR3 nucleotides are TGTGCCAGCAGCCAAGATCTGAAGGGGCGCCCTCATCTTAGCTCCTACAATGAGCAGTTCTTC. It translates to CASSQDLKGRPHLSSYNEQFF.

This clone was seen only once. This sequence joins TRBV2 and TRBJ2-7; 7 bases line up with TRBD2. The CDR3 consists of 14 residues. Germline CDR1 SNHLY, CDR2 FYNNEI. Trimming took 7 bases from V and 0 from J; bases not matched to a gene: 6. CDR3 region: CASKILANSYEQYF. In nucleotides, the CDR3 is TGTGCCAGCAAGATACTAGCGAACTCCTACGAGCAGTACTTC.

This sequence joins TRBV6-5 and TRBJ1-5, with unresolved D. Between the trimmed V and J ends, which lost 0 bases and 3 bases, there was a span of 9 bases. Germline V lookup: CDR1 MNHEY, CDR2 SVGAGI. The CDR3 length is 15 residues. CDR3 DNA: TGTGCCAGCAGTTACTCTGCGGGTCCCAATCAGCCCCAGCATTTT. Translating gives CASSYSAGPNQPQHF.

This clone has only one observation. The chain couples TRBV6-2 or TRBV6-3 to TRBJ1-5; TRBD1 is a possible D gene (5 bases). Trimming removed 5 bases from V and 0 bases from J, with 17 bases in between. The CDR3 sequence is 17 residues long. CDR1 MNHEY and CDR2 SVGEGT come from the germline V gene. This CDR3 reads CASSKTAKLYSNQPQHF. The CDR3 DNA reads as TGTGCCAGCAGTAAGACAGCAAAACTCTATAGCAATCAGCCCCAGCATTTT.

DNA for the CDR3: TGTGCCAGTAGTACTAGAGACCGCAATGAGCAGTTCTTC. Protein product: CASSTRDRNEQFF. The chain carries TRBV19 and TRBJ2-1; D gene uncertain. V lost 4 bases to trimming and J lost 6 bases, with 10 bases between them. From germline, CDR1 is LNHDA and CDR2 SQIVND (reference sequence). This CDR3 has 13 residues.

J is TRBJ2-1 and V is TRBV7-3; TRBD2 aligns across 11 bases. V dropped 1 base and J dropped 8; count of bases not matched to a gene: 4. The germline gives CDR1 SGHTA, CDR2 FQGTGA. The CDR3 length is 15 residues. Here the CDR3 DNA reads TGTGCCAGCAGCTTAATAGCGGGAGGGCTGGATGAGCAGTTCTTC. Its protein is CASSLIAGGLDEQFF.

This clone has just a few counts. The chain joins TRBV6-4 to TRBJ2-1; D is possibly TRBD2 (6 bases). CDR1 and CDR2 from the germline V gene are MRHNA and SNTAGT. CDR3 length: 18 amino acids. Deletions cut 8 bases from V and 1 base from J, with 24 bases between. This CDR3 is CASPGGLAFRTSYNEQFF. The CDR3 nucleotides read TGTGCCAGCCCCGGAGGGCTAGCGTTCCGAACGTCCTACAATGAGCAGTTCTTC.

The chain has TRBV12-5 and TRBJ2-2, with D tentatively TRBD2 (7 bases). Germline assignment: CDR1 LGHNT and CDR2 FRNRAP. V was trimmed by 2 bases and J by 5 bases, leaving 24 bases between them. The CDR3 sequence is 19 residues long. In DNA form, the CDR3 reads TGTGCTAGTGGTTTGAGCGGGACACGCGAAGATATATGGACCGGGGAGCTGTTTTTT. Protein: CASGLSGTREDIWTGELFF.

This clone was seen once. The chain has TRBV5-4 and TRBJ1-1; D possibly corresponds to TRBD1 (6 bases). The length of the CDR3 is 15 residues. CDR1 and CDR2 from the germline V gene are SGHNT and YYREEE (reference sequence). The V and J ends lost 0 bases and 1 base respectively, with 10 bases between them. The CDR3 loop reads CASSLVDRTNTEAFF. The CDR3 bases are TGTGCCAGCAGCTTGGTTGACAGGACGAACACTGAAGCTTTCTTT.

The chain employs TRBV6-2 or TRBV6-3 and TRBJ2-1; D possibly corresponds to TRBD2 (6 bases). The length of the CDR3 is 15 residues. Germline V CDR1 and CDR2: MNHEY, SVGEGT. The V end lost 6 bases, the J end lost 4 bases, and 16 bases lay between the germline ends. CDR3 amino acids: CASSLHSGLYNEQFF. The CDR3 bases are TGTGCCAGCAGCCTCCATAGCGGCCTATACAATGAGCAGTTCTTC.

This clone has only one observation. V and J are TRBV11-2 and TRBJ2-6; D uncertain. Trimming took off 5 bases at V and 2 bases at J, with 7 bases between the two ends. CDR1 is SGHAT, CDR2 FQNNGV, per germline. This CDR3 is built from 14 residues. The CDR3 DNA is TGTGCCAGCAGCCCTATTGCTGGGGCCAACGTCCTGACTTTC. Amino acid sequence: CASSPIAGANVLTF.

The gene calls are TRBV7-8 and TRBJ1-6, with 8 bases matching TRBD1. V lost 2 bases and J lost 6; bases outside the gene matches: 6. CDR1 and CDR2 from the germline V gene are SGHVS and FQNEAQ. The CDR3 has 16 residues. The CDR3 spells CASSLQGAQGNSPLHF. CDR3 DNA: TGTGCCAGCAGCTTACAGGGGGCGCAGGGTAATTCACCCCTCCACTTT.

The genes are TRBV7-3 and TRBJ2-3; 9 positions agree with TRBD1. The length of the CDR3 is 15 residues. Germline CDR1 is SGHTA and CDR2 is FQGTGA. V shed 3 bases and J 3 bases; nucleotides not matched to a gene: 4. The DNA of the CDR3 is TGTGCCAGCAGCTTTGGGACAGGGTTAACAGATACGCAGTATTTT. Amino acids: CASSFGTGLTDTQYF. The full variable domain, rest sourced from reference TRBV7-3 and TRBJ2-3, is GAGVSQTPSNKVTEKGKYVELRCDPISGHTALYWYRQSLGQGPEFLIYFQGTGAADDSGLPNDRFFAVRPEGSVSTLKIQRTERGDSAVYLCASSFGTGLTDTQYFGPGTRLTVL.

This clone has a count of ten or more. This chain joins TRBV10-2 and TRBJ2-7, with D perhaps matching TRBD1 (5 bases). V lost 8 bases to trimming and J lost 1 base, with 6 bases between them. Germline V CDR1 and CDR2: WSHSY, SAAADI. The CDR3 extends over 11 amino acids. This chain's CDR3 is CASSGSYEQYF. The CDR3 bases are TGCGCCAGCTCAGGGTCCTACGAGCAGTACTTC.

V is TRBV18 and J is TRBJ1-2, with unresolved D. Germline CDR1 and CDR2: KGHSH and LQKENI. V lost 5 bases and J 8 bases, leaving 9 bases between the germline ends. The CDR3 has 11 residues. The CDR3 DNA follows: TGTGCCAGCTCATCGTCCCGGGGCTACACCTTC. Translation gives CASSSSRGYTF.

This rearrangement joins TRBV5-4 to TRBJ1-1, with 7 bases aligning to TRBD1. J gave up 3 bases and V 1 base, and 3 bases lay outside the gene matches. The CDR3 spans 14 residues. Germline loops: CDR1 SGHNT, CDR2 YYREEE (reference sequence). This chain's CDR3 is CASSLSGGYTEAFF. The DNA for the CDR3 is TGTGCCAGCAGCTTGTCAGGGGGATACACTGAAGCTTTCTTT.

The V gene is TRBV6-1, the J gene TRBJ2-3; 13 nucleotides match TRBD2. CDR1 and CDR2 from the germline V gene are MNHNS and SASEGT. This CDR3 contains 16 residues. V shed 4 bases, J shed 4 bases, and the junction held 5 bases outside the gene matches. CDR3 residues: CASSALAGGRADTQYF. In DNA form, the CDR3 reads TGTGCCAGCAGTGCACTAGCGGGAGGGCGCGCAGATACGCAGTATTTT.

This chain links TRBV19 with TRBJ1-1; 7 bases are shared with TRBD1. CDR1 and CDR2 from the germline V gene are LNHDA and SQIVND (reference sequence). This CDR3 has 12 amino acids. V lost 9 bases, J lost 11 bases, and 12 bases stayed unmatched. The DNA of the CDR3 is TGTGCCAGCACCAGACAGGGAATGGTTGCTTTCTTT. Protein sequence: CASTRQGMVAFF.

The chain employs TRBV5-4 and TRBJ2-7, with a tentative D call TRBD2 (6 bases). Trimming took 5 bases from V and 3 from J, leaving 12 bases between them. Germline V gives CDR1 SGHNT, CDR2 YYREEE (reference sequence). The CDR3 spans 13 residues. CDR3 DNA sequence: TGTGCCAGCAGTACCGGGACTCTCTACGAGCAGTACTTC. It yields the protein CASSTGTLYEQYF.

This clone has a single count. This CDR3 is CASRGLWNQPQHF. The CDR3 nucleotides are TGTGCCAGCAGGGGACTTTGGAATCAGCCCCAGCATTTT. This chain links TRBV2 with TRBJ1-5; D possibly corresponds to TRBD1 (5 bases). The CDR3 totals 13 residues. Germline assignment: CDR1 SNHLY and CDR2 FYNNEI. V dropped 6 bases and J dropped 4 bases, with 10 bases sitting between them.